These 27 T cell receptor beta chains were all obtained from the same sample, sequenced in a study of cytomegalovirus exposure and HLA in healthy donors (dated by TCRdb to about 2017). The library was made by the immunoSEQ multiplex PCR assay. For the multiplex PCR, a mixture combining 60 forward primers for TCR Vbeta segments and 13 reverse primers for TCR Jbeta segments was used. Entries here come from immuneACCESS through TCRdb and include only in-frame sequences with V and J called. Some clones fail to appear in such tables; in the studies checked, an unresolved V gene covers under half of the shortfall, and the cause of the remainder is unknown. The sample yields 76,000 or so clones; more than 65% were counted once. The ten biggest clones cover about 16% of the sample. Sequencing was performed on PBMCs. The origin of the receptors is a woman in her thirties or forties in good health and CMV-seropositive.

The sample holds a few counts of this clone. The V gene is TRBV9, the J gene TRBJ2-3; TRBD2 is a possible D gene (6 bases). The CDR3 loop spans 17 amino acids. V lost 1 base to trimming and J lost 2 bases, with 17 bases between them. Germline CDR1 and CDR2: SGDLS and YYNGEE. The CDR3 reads CASSVRGLPEITDTQYF. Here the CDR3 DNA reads TGTGCCAGCAGCGTACGGGGACTCCCAGAAATCACAGATACGCAGTATTTT.

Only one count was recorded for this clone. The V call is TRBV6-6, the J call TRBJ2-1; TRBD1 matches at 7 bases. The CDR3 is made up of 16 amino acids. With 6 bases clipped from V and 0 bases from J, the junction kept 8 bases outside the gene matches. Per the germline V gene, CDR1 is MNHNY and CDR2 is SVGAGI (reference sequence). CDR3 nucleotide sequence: TGTGCCAGCAGGACGGGACAGTCGAGCTCCTACAATGAGCAGTTCTTC. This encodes CASRTGQSSSYNEQFF.

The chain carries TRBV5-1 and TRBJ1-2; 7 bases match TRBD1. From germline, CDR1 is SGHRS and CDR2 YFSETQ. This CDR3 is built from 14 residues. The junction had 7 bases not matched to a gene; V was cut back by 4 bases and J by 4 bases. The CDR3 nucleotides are TGCGCCAGCAGCCCTCCGGGACAGCTCTATGGCTACACCTTC. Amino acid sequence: CASSPPGQLYGYTF. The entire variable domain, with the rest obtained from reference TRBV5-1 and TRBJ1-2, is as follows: KAGVTQTPRYLIKTRGQQVTLSCSPISGHRSVSWYQQTPGQGLQFLFEYFSETQRNKGNFPGRFSGRQFSNSRSEMNVSTLELGDSALYLCASSPPGQLYGYTFGSGTRLTVV.

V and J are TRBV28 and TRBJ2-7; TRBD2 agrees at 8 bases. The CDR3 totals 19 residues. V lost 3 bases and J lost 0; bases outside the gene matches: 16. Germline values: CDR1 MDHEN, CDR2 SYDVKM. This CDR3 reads CASSFEWGGLAGLSYEQYF. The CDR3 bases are TGTGCCAGCAGTTTTGAGTGGGGGGGCCTAGCGGGCCTCTCCTACGAGCAGTACTTC.

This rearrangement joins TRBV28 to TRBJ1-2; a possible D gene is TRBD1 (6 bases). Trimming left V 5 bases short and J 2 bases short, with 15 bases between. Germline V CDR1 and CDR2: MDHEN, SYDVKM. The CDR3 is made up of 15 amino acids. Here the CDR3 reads CASSPALGANYGYTF. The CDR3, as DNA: TGTGCCAGCAGTCCTGCCTTGGGGGCAAACTATGGCTACACCTTC.

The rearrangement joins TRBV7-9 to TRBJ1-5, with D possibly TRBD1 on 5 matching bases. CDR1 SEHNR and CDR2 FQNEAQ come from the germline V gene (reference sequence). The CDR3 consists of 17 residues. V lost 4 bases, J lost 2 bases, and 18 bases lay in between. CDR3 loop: CASSSVGGTGGNQPQHF. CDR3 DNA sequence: TGTGCCAGCAGCTCAGTAGGCGGGACGGGGGGCAATCAGCCCCAGCATTTT.

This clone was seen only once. In DNA, the CDR3 is TGCAGCGTCTCCTATACAGGGGATAGCAATCAGCCCCAGCATTTT. It codes for CSVSYTGDSNQPQHF. This chain links TRBV29-1 with TRBJ1-5, with 7 positions matching TRBD1. This CDR3 contains 15 residues. Germline CDR1 SQVTM, CDR2 ANQGSEA. The trim removed 6 bases at V and 0 bases at J, leaving 8 bases unmatched.

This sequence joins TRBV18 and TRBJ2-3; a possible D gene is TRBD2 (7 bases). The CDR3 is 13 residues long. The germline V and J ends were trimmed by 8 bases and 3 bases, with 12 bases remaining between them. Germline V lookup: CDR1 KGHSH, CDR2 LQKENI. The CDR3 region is CASVRGPTDTQYF. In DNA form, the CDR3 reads TGTGCCAGCGTGCGGGGGCCTACAGATACGCAGTATTTT.

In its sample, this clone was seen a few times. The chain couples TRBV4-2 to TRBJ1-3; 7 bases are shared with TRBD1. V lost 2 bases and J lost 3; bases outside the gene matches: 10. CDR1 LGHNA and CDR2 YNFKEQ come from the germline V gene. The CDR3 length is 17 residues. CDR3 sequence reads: CASSQRQGRRDGNTIYF. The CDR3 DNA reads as TGTGCCAGCAGCCAAAGACAGGGCCGGAGGGATGGAAACACCATATATTTT.

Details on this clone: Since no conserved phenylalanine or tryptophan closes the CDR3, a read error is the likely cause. The CDR3 region has the DNA TGTGCCAGCAGTTCGACGGGACAGGGGCGGGGGCACTATGGCTACACCGTC. It yields the protein CASSSTGQGRGHYGYTV. This chain joins TRBV27 and TRBJ1-2; 10 bases match TRBD1. With 4 bases clipped from V and 3 bases from J, the junction kept 11 bases outside the gene matches. The CDR3 is made up of 17 amino acids. Germline lookup yields CDR1 MNHEY and CDR2 SMNVEV (reference sequence).

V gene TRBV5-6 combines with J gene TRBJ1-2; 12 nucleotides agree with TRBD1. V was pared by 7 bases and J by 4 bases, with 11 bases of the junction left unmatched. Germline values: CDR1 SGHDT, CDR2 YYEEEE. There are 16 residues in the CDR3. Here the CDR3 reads CASGRGQGASSYGYTF. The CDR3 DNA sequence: TGTGCCAGCGGGAGGGGACAGGGGGCCTCCAGCTATGGCTACACCTTC.

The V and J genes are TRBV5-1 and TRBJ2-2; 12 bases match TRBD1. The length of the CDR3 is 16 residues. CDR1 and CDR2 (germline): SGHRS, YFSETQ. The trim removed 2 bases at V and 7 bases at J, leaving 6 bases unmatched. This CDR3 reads CASSFSGQGASGELFF. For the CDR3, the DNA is TGCGCCAGCAGCTTCTCGGGACAGGGGGCGAGCGGGGAGCTGTTTTTT.

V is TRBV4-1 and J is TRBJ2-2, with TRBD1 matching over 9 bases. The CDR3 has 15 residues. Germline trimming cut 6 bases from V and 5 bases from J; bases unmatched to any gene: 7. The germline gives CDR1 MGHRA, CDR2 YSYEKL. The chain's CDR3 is CASRASGTGTGELFF. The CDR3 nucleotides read TGCGCCAGCAGGGCATCCGGGACAGGGACCGGGGAGCTGTTTTTT.

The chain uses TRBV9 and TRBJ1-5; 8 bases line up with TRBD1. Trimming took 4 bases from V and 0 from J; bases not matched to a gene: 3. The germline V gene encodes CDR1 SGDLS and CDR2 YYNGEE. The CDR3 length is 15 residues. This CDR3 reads CASSRGQGSNQPQHF. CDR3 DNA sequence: TGTGCCAGCAGCAGAGGACAGGGTAGCAATCAGCCCCAGCATTTT.

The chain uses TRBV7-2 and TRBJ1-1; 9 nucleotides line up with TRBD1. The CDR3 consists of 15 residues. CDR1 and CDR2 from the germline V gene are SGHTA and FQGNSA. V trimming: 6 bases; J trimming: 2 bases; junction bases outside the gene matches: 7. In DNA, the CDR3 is TGTGCCAGCAGACCTCCGGGACAGGGAAACACTGAAGCTTTCTTT. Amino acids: CASRPPGQGNTEAFF.

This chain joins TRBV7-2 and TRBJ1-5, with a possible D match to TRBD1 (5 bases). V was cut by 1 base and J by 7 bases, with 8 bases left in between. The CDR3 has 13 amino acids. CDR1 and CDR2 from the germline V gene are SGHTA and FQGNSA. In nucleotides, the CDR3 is TGTGCCAGCAGCTTAGGGGGCCCCCAGCCCCAGCATTTT. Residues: CASSLGGPQPQHF.

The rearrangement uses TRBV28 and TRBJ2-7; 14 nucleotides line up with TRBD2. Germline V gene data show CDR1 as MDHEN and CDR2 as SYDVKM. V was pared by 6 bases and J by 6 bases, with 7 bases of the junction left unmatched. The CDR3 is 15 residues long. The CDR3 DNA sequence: TGTGCCAGCAGCCAAGGGACTAGCGGGAGTTTCGAGCAGTACTTC. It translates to CASSQGTSGSFEQYF.

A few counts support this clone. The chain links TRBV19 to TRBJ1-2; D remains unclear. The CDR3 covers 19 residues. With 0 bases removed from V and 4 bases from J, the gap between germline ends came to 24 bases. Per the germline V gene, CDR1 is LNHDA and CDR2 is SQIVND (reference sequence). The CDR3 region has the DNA TGTGCCAGTAGTATAGATAACGTATTCAGCGTCCCAGAGAGCTATGGCTACACCTTC. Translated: CASSIDNVFSVPESYGYTF.

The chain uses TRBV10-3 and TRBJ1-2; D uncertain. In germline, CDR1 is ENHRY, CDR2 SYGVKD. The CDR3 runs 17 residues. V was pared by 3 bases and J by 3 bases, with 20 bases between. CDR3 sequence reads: CAISESAGREIYYGYTF. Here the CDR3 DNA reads TGTGCCATCAGTGAATCCGCTGGACGGGAGATTTACTATGGCTACACCTTC.

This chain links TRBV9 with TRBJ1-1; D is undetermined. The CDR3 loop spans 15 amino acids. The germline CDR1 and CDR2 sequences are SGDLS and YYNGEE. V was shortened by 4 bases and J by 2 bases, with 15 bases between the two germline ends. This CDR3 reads CASSPGLEFNTEAFF. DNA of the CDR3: TGTGCCAGCAGCCCTGGATTGGAGTTTAACACTGAAGCTTTCTTT.

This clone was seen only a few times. The CDR3 nucleotides are TGTGCCAGCAGCTTAAGCGGGACAGCTAACTATGGCTACACCTTC. This gives the protein CASSLSGTANYGYTF. The V call is TRBV7-3, the J call TRBJ1-2; TRBD1 matches 7 bases. The CDR3 loop spans 15 amino acids. J was trimmed by 0 bases and V by 1 base; bases with no gene match: 2. In germline, CDR1 is SGHTA, CDR2 FQGTGA. Using reference TRBV7-3 and TRBJ1-2 for the parts outside the CDR3, the full variable domain is GAGVSQTPSNKVTEKGKYVELRCDPISGHTALYWYRQSLGQGPEFLIYFQGTGAADDSGLPNDRFFAVRPEGSVSTLKIQRTERGDSAVYLCASSLSGTANYGYTFGSGTRLTVV.

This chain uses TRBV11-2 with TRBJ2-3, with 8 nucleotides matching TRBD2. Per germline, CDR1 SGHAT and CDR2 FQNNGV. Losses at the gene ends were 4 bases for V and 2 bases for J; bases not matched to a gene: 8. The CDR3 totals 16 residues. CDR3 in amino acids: CASSYSGTSFTDTQYF. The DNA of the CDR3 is TGTGCCAGCAGCTACAGCGGGACTAGTTTCACAGATACGCAGTATTTT.

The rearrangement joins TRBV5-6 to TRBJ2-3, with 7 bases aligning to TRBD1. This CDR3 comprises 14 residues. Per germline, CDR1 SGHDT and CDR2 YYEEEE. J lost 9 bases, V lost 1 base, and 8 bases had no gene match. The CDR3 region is CASSLLQGSTTQYF. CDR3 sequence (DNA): TGTGCCAGCAGCTTGTTACAGGGGTCGACCACGCAGTATTTT.

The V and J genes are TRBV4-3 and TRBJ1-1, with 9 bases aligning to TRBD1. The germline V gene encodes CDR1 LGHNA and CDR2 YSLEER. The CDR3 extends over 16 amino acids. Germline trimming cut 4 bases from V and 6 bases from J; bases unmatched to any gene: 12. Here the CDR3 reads CASSPGQGNWGAEAFF. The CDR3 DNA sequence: TGCGCCAGCAGCCCGGGACAGGGAAACTGGGGAGCTGAAGCTTTCTTT.

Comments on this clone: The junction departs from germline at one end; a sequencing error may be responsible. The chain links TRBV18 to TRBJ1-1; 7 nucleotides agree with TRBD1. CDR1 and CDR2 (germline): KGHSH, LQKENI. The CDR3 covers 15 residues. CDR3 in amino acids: CASSPQQGMNTEALF. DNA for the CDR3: TGTGCCAGCTCACCCCAACAGGGGATGAACACTGAAGCTTTATTT.

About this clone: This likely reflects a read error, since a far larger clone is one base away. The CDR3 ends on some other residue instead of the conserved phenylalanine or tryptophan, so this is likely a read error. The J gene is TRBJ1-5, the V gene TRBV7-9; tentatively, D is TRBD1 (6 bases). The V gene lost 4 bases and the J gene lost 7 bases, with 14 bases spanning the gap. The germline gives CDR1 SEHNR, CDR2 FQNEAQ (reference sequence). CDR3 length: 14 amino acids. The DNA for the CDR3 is TGTGCCAGCAGCTGGGGGGGGCCGGAACAGCCCCAGCATTGT. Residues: CASSWGGPEQPQHC.

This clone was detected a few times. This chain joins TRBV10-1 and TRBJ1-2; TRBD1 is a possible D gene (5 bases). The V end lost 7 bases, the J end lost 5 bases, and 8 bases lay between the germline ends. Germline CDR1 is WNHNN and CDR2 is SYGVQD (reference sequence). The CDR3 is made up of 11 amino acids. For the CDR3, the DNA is TGCGCCAGCACCCAGGGTTATGGCTACACCTTC. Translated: CASTQGYGYTF.